This T cell receptor (beta chain) was captured in a study of shared clonotypes between healthy human individuals. An assay was performed, and its level was deep. TCRdb's copy holds only in-frame clones and misses some; the assay was immunoSEQ multiplex PCR. Here the sample spans 2,500,000 or so clones, over 85% being singletons. Trimming cost V 5 bases and J 5 bases; bases outside gene matches: 8. This CDR3 has 14 amino acids. The germline CDR1 and CDR2 sequences are SGHTA and FQGNSA. The clonotype was recovered from a man aged 18-30 years in good health. V and J are TRBV7-2 and TRBJ1-1; TRBD1 agrees at 7 bases. Specimen: naive CD4+ T cells sorted from blood. Regarding subset: CD45RA+ positively selected. The chain's CDR3 is CASSATGSGTEAFF. CDR3 sequence (DNA): TGTGCCAGCAGCGCGACAGGGTCGGGGACTGAAGCTTTCTTT.